This TCR beta chain was obtained from a study of blood T cells in healthy people across ages. The CDR3 is 13 residues long. The V and J ends lost 6 bases and 4 bases respectively, with 12 bases between them. From germline, CDR1 is SGHTA and CDR2 FQGNSA. Primed by a sample-barcoded 5' primer and a J-beta primer mix, a second PCR proceeded for 7 to 11 cycles. TCRdb processed the 5' RACE reads anew with MiXCR; each CDR3 protein has one entry. Of under 2 million distinct CDR3 sequences in the sample, approximately 32% are singletons; the top ten hold around 11%. This clonotype was seen more than once but under ten times.

This sequence was found in a woman in her twenties or thirties in good health. The chain joins TRBV7-2 to TRBJ1-2; D is possibly TRBD1 (5 bases). The sample was blood. The CDR3 sequence: CASSRGILYGYTF. The DNA of the CDR3 is TGTGCCAGCAGTCGGGGGATTCTCTATGGCTACACCTTC.